What follows is one TCR beta chain and its context. CDR3 length: 13 amino acids. The germline V gene encodes CDR1 MNHEY and CDR2 SVGAGI. V shed 2 bases and J shed 10 bases, with 9 bases lying between them. Method: immunoSEQ multiplex PCR; TCRdb's copy keeps in-frame clones and lacks some. The data contain a few million clones, more than 80% of them singletons. This sample is drawn from a study of shared clonotypes between healthy human individuals. The receptor was isolated from a man aged 18 to 29 in good health. Some clones in this sample may be carry-over from other donors' samples. Sequenced input: naive CD4+ T cells from PBMCs. Subset noted: CD45RA+ positively selected. The rearrangement uses TRBV6-5 and TRBJ1-6; D call uncertain. The CDR3 bases are TGTGCCAGCAGTTACAGGGTTGGGTCACCCCTCCACTTT. Protein: CASSYRVGSPLHF.